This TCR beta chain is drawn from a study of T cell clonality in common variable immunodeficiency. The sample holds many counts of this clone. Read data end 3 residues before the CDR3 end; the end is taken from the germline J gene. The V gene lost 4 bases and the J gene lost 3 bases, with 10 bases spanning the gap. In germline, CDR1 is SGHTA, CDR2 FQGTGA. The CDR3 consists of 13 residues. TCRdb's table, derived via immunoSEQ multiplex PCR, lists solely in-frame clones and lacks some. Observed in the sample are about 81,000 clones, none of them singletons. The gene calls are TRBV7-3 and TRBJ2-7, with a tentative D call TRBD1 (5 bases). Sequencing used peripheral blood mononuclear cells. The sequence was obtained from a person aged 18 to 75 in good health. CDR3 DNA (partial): TGTGCCAGCAGCTCTGACAGTAACTACGAG. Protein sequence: CASSSDSNYE. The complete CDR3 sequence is CASSSDSNYEQYF.